The 23 T cell receptor beta chains reported below all come from one sample, sequenced in a study of graft-versus-host responses after intestinal transplantation. The assay was immunoSEQ multiplex PCR, and TCRdb's table has in-frame clones only and misses some. The table has 85,000 to 100,000 clones, roughly 92% seen once; the top ten hold approximately 0.064%. Their cognate antigens are unknown. Material: unstimulated CD8+ T cells sorted from spleen or lymph node cells, obtained before transplant. All receptors derive from a human donor who was the organ donor for an intestinal transplant.

The rearrangement links TRBV6-5 to TRBJ2-1; TRBD2 agrees at 10 bases. The CDR3 length is 15 residues. Germline V gives CDR1 MNHEY, CDR2 SVGAGI. J lost 8 bases, V lost 0 bases, and 4 bases had no gene match. DNA of the CDR3: TGTGCCAGCAGTTACTCGCCTAGCGGGAGTCATGAGCAGTTCTTC. Protein sequence: CASSYSPSGSHEQFF.

This chain links TRBV2 with TRBJ2-7; 7 nucleotides agree with TRBD2. This CDR3 region has 13 residues. Germline CDR1 SNHLY, CDR2 FYNNEI. Germline trimming cut 6 bases from V and 0 bases from J; bases unmatched to any gene: 2. The CDR3 coding sequence is TGTGCCAGCAGGAGGACTAGCTCCTACGAGCAGTACTTC. Its translation: CASRRTSSYEQYF. Full variable domain (outside the CDR3, taken from reference TRBV2 and TRBJ2-7): EPEVTQTPSHQVTQMGQEVILRCVPISNHLYFYWYRQILGQKVEFLVSFYNNEISEKSEIFDDQFSVERPDGSNFTLKIRSTKLEDSAMYFCASRRTSSYEQYFGPGTRLTVT.

The chain carries TRBV18 and TRBJ1-2; tentatively, D is TRBD1 (5 bases). From germline, CDR1 is KGHSH and CDR2 LQKENI. The CDR3 runs 14 residues. V lost 0 bases and J 0 bases, leaving 5 bases between the germline ends. DNA of the CDR3: TGTGCCAGCTCACCACCCAGGGCTAACTATGGCTACACCTTC. Translation: CASSPPRANYGYTF.

This clone has only a few counts. The rearrangement links TRBV29-1 to TRBJ1-1; no clear D gene. CDR1 is SQVTM and CDR2 is ANQGSEA in the germline V gene. This CDR3 region has 13 residues. Deletions cut 2 bases from V and 1 base from J, with 8 bases between. The CDR3 bases are TGCAGCGTTGAAATACCGAGGAACACTGAAGCTTTCTTT. It specifies CSVEIPRNTEAFF.

This chain joins TRBV6-5 and TRBJ1-1; D is uncertain. Germline loops: CDR1 MNHEY, CDR2 SVGAGI. The CDR3 is 14 amino acids. Deletions cut 4 bases from V and 2 bases from J, with 11 bases between. The CDR3 loop is CASSLALDNTEAFF. The CDR3 DNA reads TGTGCCAGCAGTTTGGCCCTTGATAACACTGAAGCTTTCTTT.

This sequence joins TRBV27 and TRBJ1-1; possible D gene TRBD1, 5 bases. Trimming removed 1 base from V and 6 bases from J, with 15 bases in between. Per germline, CDR1 MNHEY and CDR2 SMNVEV (reference sequence). CDR3 size: 15 residues. CDR3 loop: CASSLLGVDRAEAFF. As DNA, the CDR3 is TGTGCCAGCAGTTTATTGGGCGTAGACAGAGCTGAAGCTTTCTTT.

The chain recombines TRBV10-3 with TRBJ1-3; D might be TRBD1 (5 bases). This CDR3 region has 16 residues. Deletions cut 3 bases from V and 0 bases from J, with 12 bases between. CDR1 and CDR2 (germline): ENHRY, SYGVKD. In nucleotides, the CDR3 is TGTGCCATCAGTGACCTGGACAATTCCTCTGGAAACACCATATATTTT. It specifies CAISDLDNSSGNTIYF.

The chain joins TRBV15 to TRBJ2-7; D ambiguous. Trimming stripped 3 bases from V and 0 bases from J, with 15 bases between. CDR3 length equals 16 residues. Looked up from germline, CDR1 is LNHNV and CDR2 is YYDKDF (reference sequence). In DNA form, the CDR3 reads TGTGCCACCAGCAGGCCTACCTTGTCGGGCTCCTACGAGCAGTACTTC. Its translation: CATSRPTLSGSYEQYF. Full variable domain (missing parts from reference TRBV15 and TRBJ2-7): DAMVIQNPRYQVTQFGKPVTLSCSQTLNHNVMYWYQQKSSQAPKLLFHYYDKDFNNEADTPDNFQSRRPNTSFCFLDIRSPGLGDTAMYLCATSRPTLSGSYEQYFGPGTRLTVT.

This chain links TRBV25-1 with TRBJ2-3; a possible D gene is TRBD1 (6 bases). Trimming stripped 8 bases from V and 4 bases from J, with 25 bases between. CDR1 and CDR2 from the germline V gene are MGHDK and SYGVNS. The CDR3 spans 17 residues. The CDR3 is CASDQPGHASLADTQYF. The CDR3 DNA follows: TGTGCCAGCGATCAACCGGGACACGCATCACTGGCAGATACGCAGTATTTT.

The chain joins TRBV30 to TRBJ2-1; 9 bases are shared with TRBD2. V gave up 5 bases and J gave up 3 bases; unmatched junction bases: 2. This CDR3 region has 13 residues. The germline V gene encodes CDR1 GTSNPN and CDR2 SVGIG (reference sequence). CDR3 amino acids: CAWAGGIYNEQFF. DNA of the CDR3: TGTGCCTGGGCGGGAGGGATCTACAATGAGCAGTTCTTC. Full variable domain (outside the CDR3, taken from reference TRBV30 and TRBJ2-1): SQTIHQWPATLVQPVGSPLSLECTVEGTSNPNLYWYRQAAGRGLQLLFYSVGIGQISSEVPQNLSASRPQDRQFILSSKKLLLSDSGFYLCAWAGGIYNEQFFGPGTRLTVL.

This chain uses TRBV7-9 with TRBJ1-2; D not certain. The V and J ends lost 0 bases and 2 bases respectively, with 7 bases between them. The CDR3 runs to 14 residues. The germline V gene encodes CDR1 SEHNR and CDR2 FQNEAQ (reference sequence). As DNA, the CDR3 is TGTGCCAGCAGCTTAGCGCTCAGGAACTATGGCTACACCTTC. Encoded protein: CASSLALRNYGYTF.

The genes are TRBV2 and TRBJ1-2; the match to TRBD1 covers 7 bases. Trimming at V came to 11 bases and at J to 2 bases, leaving 17 bases not matched to a gene. Germline values: CDR1 SNHLY, CDR2 FYNNEI. The CDR3 spans 16 residues. CDR3 region: CARAYPRQGRNYGYTF. Written as DNA, the CDR3 is TGTGCCCGAGCCTACCCGCGACAGGGAAGGAACTATGGCTACACCTTC.

This clone occurred once. J is TRBJ1-2 and V is TRBV30; 8 nucleotides agree with TRBD1. V was pared by 2 bases and J by 4 bases, with 9 bases of the junction left unmatched. The CDR3 sequence is 15 residues long. Germline V gene sequence: CDR1 GTSNPN, CDR2 SVGIG (reference sequence). Written as DNA, the CDR3 is TGTGCCTGGAGTCCCCGGGACAGGACATCCTATGGCTACACCTTC. Protein: CAWSPRDRTSYGYTF.

This sequence joins TRBV6-5 and TRBJ1-1; TRBD1 is a possible D gene (6 bases). Trimming took 6 bases from V and 1 from J, leaving 15 bases between them. The CDR3 loop spans 15 amino acids. Germline-derived CDR1 and CDR2 are MNHEY and SVGAGI. CDR3 residues: CASSQPGQGNTEAFF. The CDR3, as DNA: TGTGCCAGCAGCCAACCGGGACAAGGGAACACTGAAGCTTTCTTT.

The chain employs TRBV9 and TRBJ1-1, with unresolved D. CDR3 length: 14 amino acids. V lost 1 base and J lost 5, with 12 bases in between. Germline V gene lookup returns CDR1 SGDLS and CDR2 YYNGEE. The CDR3 loop reads CASSVSAGKTEAFF. Here the CDR3 DNA reads TGTGCCAGCAGCGTATCCGCCGGTAAAACTGAAGCTTTCTTT. Filled out from reference TRBV9 and TRBJ1-1, the complete variable domain reads DSGVTQTPKHLITATGQRVTLRCSPRSGDLSVYWYQQSLDQGLQFLIQYYNGEERAKGNILERFSAQQFPDLHSELNLSSLELGDSALYFCASSVSAGKTEAFFGQGTRLTVV.

The V call is TRBV7-9, the J call TRBJ2-3; 7 bases fit TRBD1. J gave up 1 base and V 2 bases, and 6 bases lay outside the gene matches. Germline CDR1 SEHNR, CDR2 FQNEAQ (reference sequence). The CDR3 consists of 16 residues. CDR3 DNA sequence: TGTGCCAGCAGCTTACCGACAGGGTGGGGCACAGATACGCAGTATTTT. Encoded protein: CASSLPTGWGTDTQYF.

This clone was detected once. V usage is TRBV27 and J usage is TRBJ2-2; 10 bases are a match to TRBD2. Germline CDR1 reads MNHEY; CDR2 reads SMNVEV (reference sequence). Trimming cost V 6 bases and J 5 bases; bases outside gene matches: 6. The CDR3 totals 15 residues. Written as DNA, the CDR3 is TGTGCCAGCAGGCTAGCGGGAGTTTGGACCGGGGAGCTGTTTTTT. Protein: CASRLAGVWTGELFF.

The J gene is TRBJ2-1, the V gene TRBV9; no clear D. Germline-derived CDR1 and CDR2 are SGDLS and YYNGEE. With 0 bases removed from V and 0 bases from J, the gap between germline ends came to 7 bases. This CDR3 spans 15 amino acids. The CDR3 protein is CASSVDYDSYNEQFF. In DNA form, the CDR3 reads TGTGCCAGCAGCGTAGACTACGACTCCTACAATGAGCAGTTCTTC.

V gene TRBV28 combines with J gene TRBJ1-1, with 7 positions matching TRBD1. The length of the CDR3 is 19 residues. Germline CDR1 reads MDHEN; CDR2 reads SYDVKM. Trimming removed 3 bases from V and 0 bases from J; junction bases left unmatched: 16. The CDR3 reads CASSLFVRLTGAMNTEAFF. CDR3 sequence (DNA): TGTGCCAGCAGTTTGTTCGTTCGCCTAACAGGGGCGATGAACACTGAAGCTTTCTTT.

The chain joins TRBV9 to TRBJ2-5; 9 nucleotides agree with TRBD1. Germline trimming cut 2 bases from V and 2 bases from J; bases unmatched to any gene: 4. Germline values: CDR1 SGDLS, CDR2 YYNGEE. The length of the CDR3 is 15 residues. In nucleotides, the CDR3 is TGTGCCAGCAGCGTCTCCGGGACAGGGCAAGAGACCCAGTACTTC. Its protein is CASSVSGTGQETQYF.

J is TRBJ2-5 and V is TRBV6-1, with D possibly TRBD2 on 7 matching bases. Per the germline V gene, CDR1 is MNHNS and CDR2 is SASEGT. The CDR3 is made up of 14 amino acids. V lost 9 bases and J lost 7, with 21 bases in between. The CDR3 DNA reads as TGTGCCAGAGATGGGGGGGGGCTTAAATGGACCCAGTACTTC. This translates into CARDGGGLKWTQYF.

This rearrangement joins TRBV28 to TRBJ2-7; D is uncertain. This CDR3 has 11 residues. CDR1 MDHEN and CDR2 SYDVKM come from the germline V gene. V lost 5 bases, J lost 2 bases, and 4 bases lay in between. The CDR3 nucleotides are TGTGCCAGCAGTCACACCTACGAGCAGTACTTC. Protein sequence: CASSHTYEQYF.

The chain carries TRBV5-1 and TRBJ2-7; no reliable D call. From germline, CDR1 is SGHRS and CDR2 YFSETQ. Trimming stripped 1 base from V and 4 bases from J, with 6 bases between. This CDR3 region has 12 residues. This CDR3 reads CASSLTYYEQYF. The DNA for the CDR3 is TGCGCCAGCAGCTTGACCTATTACGAGCAGTACTTC.